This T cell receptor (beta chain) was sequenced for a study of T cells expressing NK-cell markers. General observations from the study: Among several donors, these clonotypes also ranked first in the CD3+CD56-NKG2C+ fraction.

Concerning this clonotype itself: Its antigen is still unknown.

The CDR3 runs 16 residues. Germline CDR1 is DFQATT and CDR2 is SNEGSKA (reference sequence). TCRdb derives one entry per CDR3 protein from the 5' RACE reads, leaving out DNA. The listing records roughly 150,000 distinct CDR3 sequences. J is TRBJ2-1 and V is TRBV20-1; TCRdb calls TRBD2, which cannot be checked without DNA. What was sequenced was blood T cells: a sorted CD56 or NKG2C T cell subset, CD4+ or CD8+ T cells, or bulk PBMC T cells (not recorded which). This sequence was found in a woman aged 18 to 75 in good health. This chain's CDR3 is CSAIHPTSGRVYEQFF.